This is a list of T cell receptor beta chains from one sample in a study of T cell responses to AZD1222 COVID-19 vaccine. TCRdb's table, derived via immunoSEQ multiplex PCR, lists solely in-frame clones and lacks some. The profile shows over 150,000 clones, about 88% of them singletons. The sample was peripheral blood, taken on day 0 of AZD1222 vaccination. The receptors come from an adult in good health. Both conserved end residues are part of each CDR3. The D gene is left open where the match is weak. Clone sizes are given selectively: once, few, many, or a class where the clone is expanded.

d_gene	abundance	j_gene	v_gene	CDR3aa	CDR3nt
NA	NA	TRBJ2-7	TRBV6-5	CASSSRMGDSEQYF	TGTGCCAGCAGTTCCCGGATGGGGGATAGCGAGCAGTACTTC
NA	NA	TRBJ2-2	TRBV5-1	CASSLDRGNGELFF	TGCGCCAGCAGCTTGGACCGGGGGAACGGGGAGCTGTTTTTT
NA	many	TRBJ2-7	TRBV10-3	CAISEPRTGPSDF	TGTGCCATCAGTGAGCCTCGGACGGGACCGTCCGACTTC
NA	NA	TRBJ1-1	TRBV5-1	CASSPGLINTEAFF	TGCGCCAGCAGCCCCGGACTGATTAACACTGAAGCTTTCTTT
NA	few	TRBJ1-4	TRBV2	CASRNRVGNEKLFF	TGTGCCAGCAGGAACAGGGTTGGTAATGAAAAACTGTTTTTT
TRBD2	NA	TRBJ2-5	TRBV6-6	CASSPGTSGQETQYF	TGTGCCAGCAGTCCCGGGACTAGCGGGCAAGAGACCCAGTACTTC
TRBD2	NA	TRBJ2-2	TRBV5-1	CASYYLGLDTGELFF	TGCGCCAGCTATTACCTCGGACTAGACACCGGGGAGCTGTTTTTT
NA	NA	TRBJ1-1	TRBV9	CASSVLQGTEAFF	TGTGCCAGCAGCGTACTTCAGGGGACTGAAGCTTTCTTT
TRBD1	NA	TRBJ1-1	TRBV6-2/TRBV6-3	CASSYPRQGLNTEAFF	TGTGCCAGCAGTTACCCTCGACAGGGTCTGAACACTGAAGCTTTCTTT
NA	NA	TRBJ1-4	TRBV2	CASSGQISTNEKLFF	TGTGCCAGCAGTGGCCAGATCTCAACTAATGAAAAACTGTTTTTT
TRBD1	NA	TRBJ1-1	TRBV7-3	CASSPTGTGGIGTEAFF	TGTGCCAGCAGCCCAACCGGGACAGGGGGCATTGGCACTGAAGCTTTCTTT
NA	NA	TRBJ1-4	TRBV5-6	CASSWWGYGNEKLFF	TGTGCCAGCAGTTGGTGGGGCTATGGTAATGAAAAACTGTTTTTT
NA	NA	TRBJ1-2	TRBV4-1	CASSHPQGLNYGYTF	TGCGCCAGCAGCCACCCTCAAGGCCTTAACTATGGCTACACCTTC
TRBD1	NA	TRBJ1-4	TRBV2	CASSTTGYEKLFF	TGTGCCAGCTCGACGACAGGGTATGAAAAACTGTTTTTT
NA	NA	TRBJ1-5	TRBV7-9	CAYDDGIPNQPQHF	TGTGCCTATGATGACGGGATCCCCAATCAGCCCCAGCATTTT
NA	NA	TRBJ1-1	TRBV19	CASSISLRTEAFF	TGTGCCAGTAGTATCAGTTTGAGGACTGAAGCTTTCTTT
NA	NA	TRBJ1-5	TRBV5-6	CASSLRSRYSNQPQHF	TGTGCCAGCAGCTTGAGGTCCCGGTATAGCAATCAGCCCCAGCATTTT
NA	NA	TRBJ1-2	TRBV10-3	CAISEGRAYGYTF	TGTGCCATCAGTGAGGGGCGGGCCTATGGCTACACCTTC
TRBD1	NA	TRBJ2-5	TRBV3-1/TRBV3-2	CASSLLGTGEQETQYF	TGTGCCAGCAGCCTCCTCGGGACAGGGGAGCAAGAGACCCAGTACTTC
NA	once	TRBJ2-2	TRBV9	CASSPEGGNTGELFF	TGTGCCAGCAGCCCAGAGGGGGGGAACACCGGGGAGCTGTTTTTT
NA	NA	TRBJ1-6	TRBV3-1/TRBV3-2	CASSQGGVDNSPLHF	TGTGCCAGCAGCCAAGGGGGAGTCGATAATTCACCCCTCCACTTT
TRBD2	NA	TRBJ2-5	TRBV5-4	CASSLAGGPLETQYF	TGTGCCAGCAGCTTAGCGGGGGGGCCTCTAGAGACCCAGTACTTC
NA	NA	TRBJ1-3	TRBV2	CASSDSGNTIYF	TGTGCCAGCAGTGATTCAGGAAACACCATATATTTT
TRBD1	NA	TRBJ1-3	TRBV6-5	CASSQRGRLGNTIYF	TGTGCCAGCAGTCAGAGGGGGCGACTTGGAAACACCATATATTTT
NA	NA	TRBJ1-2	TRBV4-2	CASSQDWDKFYGYTF	TGTGCCAGCAGCCAAGATTGGGACAAGTTCTATGGCTACACCTTC
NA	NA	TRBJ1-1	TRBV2	CASSVDRHTEAFF	TGTGCCAGCAGTGTAGACAGACACACTGAAGCTTTCTTT
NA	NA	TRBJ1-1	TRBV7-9	CASSLLGYMNTEAFF	TGTGCCAGCAGCTTATTGGGGTACATGAACACTGAAGCTTTCTTT
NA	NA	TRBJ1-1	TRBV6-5	CASSTPKSTEAFF	TGTGCCTCCTCGACTCCCAAGAGCACTGAAGCTTTCTTT
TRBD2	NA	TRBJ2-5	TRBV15	CATSRDSGGETQYF	TGTGCCACCAGCAGAGATAGCGGGGGAGAAACCCAGTACTTC
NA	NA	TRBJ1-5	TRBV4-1	CASSQDLGLQSAQHF	TGCGCCAGCAGCCAAGATTTGGGACTACAGTCAGCCCAGCATTTT
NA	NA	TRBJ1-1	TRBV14	CASSQAIWDTEAFF	TGTGCCAGCAGCCAAGCGATCTGGGACACTGAAGCTTTCTTT
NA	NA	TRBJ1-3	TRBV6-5	CASSLEGRNTIYF	TGTGCCAGCAGTTTAGAGGGTAGGAACACCATATATTTT
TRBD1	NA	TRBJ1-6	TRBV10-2	CASQDRRSSPLHF	TGCGCCAGCCAGGACAGGCGGAGTTCACCCCTCCACTTT
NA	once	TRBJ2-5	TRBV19	CASSIIGLQETQYF	TGTGCCAGTAGTATAATCGGTCTCCAAGAGACCCAGTACTTC
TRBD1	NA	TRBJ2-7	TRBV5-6	CASSLSGGEQYF	TGTGCCAGCAGCTTGTCAGGGGGCGAGCAGTACTTC
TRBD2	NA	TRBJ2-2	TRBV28	CASSPGTRISGELFF	TGTGCCAGCAGCCCCGGGACTAGGATTAGCGGGGAGCTGTTTTTT
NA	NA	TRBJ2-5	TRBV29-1	CSVVPAMETQYF	TGCAGCGTTGTCCCAGCTATGGAGACCCAGTACTTC
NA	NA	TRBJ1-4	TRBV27	CASSLLGLATNEKLFF	TGTGCCAGCAGTTTACTCGGTCTTGCAACTAATGAAAAACTGTTTTTT
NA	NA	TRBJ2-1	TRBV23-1	CASSQSPPGVPYNEQFF	TGCGCCAGCAGTCAATCCCCCCCAGGGGTACCCTACAATGAGCAGTTCTTC
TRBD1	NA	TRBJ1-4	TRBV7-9	CASSLEGTENEKLFF	TGTGCCAGCAGCTTAGAGGGGACAGAGAATGAAAAACTGTTTTTT
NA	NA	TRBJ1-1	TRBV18	CASSPGGGNTEAFF	TGTGCCAGCTCACCAGGAGGAGGGAACACTGAAGCTTTCTTT
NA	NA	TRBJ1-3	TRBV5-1	CASSFGHSDGNTIYF	TGCGCCAGCAGCTTCGGACACTCGGATGGAAACACCATATATTTT
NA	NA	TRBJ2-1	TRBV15	CATETGLPNGDEQFF	TGTGCCACCGAGACCGGACTACCGAATGGGGATGAGCAGTTCTTC
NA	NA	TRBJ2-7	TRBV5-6	CASSLGINTYEQYF	TGTGCCAGCAGCTTGGGTATCAACACCTACGAGCAGTACTTC
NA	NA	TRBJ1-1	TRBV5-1	CASSLGQSNTEAFF	TGCGCCAGCAGCTTGGGGCAGTCGAACACTGAAGCTTTCTTT
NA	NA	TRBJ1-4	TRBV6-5	CASRQGRTNEKLFF	TGTGCCAGCCGCCAGGGACGGACGAATGAAAAACTGTTTTTT
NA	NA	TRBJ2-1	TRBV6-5	CASSLRGNHNEQFF	TGTGCCAGCAGCCTCCGGGGGAACCACAATGAGCAGTTCTTC
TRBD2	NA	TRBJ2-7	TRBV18	CASSRTSEDEQYF	TGTGCCAGCTCACGGACTAGCGAGGACGAGCAGTACTTC
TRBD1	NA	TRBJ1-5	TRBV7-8	CASSAGDRVQPQHF	TGTGCCAGCAGCGCAGGGGACAGGGTCCAGCCCCAGCATTTT
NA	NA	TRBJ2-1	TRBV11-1	CASSKVLSLSYNEQFF	TGTGCCAGCAGCAAAGTCTTATCCCTCTCCTACAATGAGCAGTTCTTC
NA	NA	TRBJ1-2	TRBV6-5	CASRSGRGGYTF	TGTGCCAGCAGGTCCGGGCGGGGTGGCTACACCTTC
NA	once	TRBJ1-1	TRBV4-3	CASSLTGGTEAFF	TGCGCCAGCAGCCTAACGGGGGGAACTGAAGCTTTCTTT
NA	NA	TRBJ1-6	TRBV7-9	CASSLSGGFSYNSPLHF	TGTGCCAGCAGCTTATCCGGGGGGTTCTCCTATAATTCACCCCTCCACTTT
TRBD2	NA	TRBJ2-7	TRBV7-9	CASSRSGAGTYEQYF	TGTGCCAGCAGCCGTAGCGGGGCAGGTACCTACGAGCAGTACTTC
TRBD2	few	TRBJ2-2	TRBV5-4	CASSPGGGSIAGELFF	TGTGCCAGCAGCCCGGGAGGGGGTTCGATAGCCGGGGAGCTGTTTTTT
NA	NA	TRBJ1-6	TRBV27	CASSEGGTYNSPLHF	TGTGCCAGCAGTGAGGGGGGTACGTATAATTCACCCCTCCACTTT
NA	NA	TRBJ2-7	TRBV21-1	CASSPQRPNPLTYEQYF	TGTGCCAGCAGCCCTCAGAGACCCAATCCCTTAACCTACGAGCAGTACTTC